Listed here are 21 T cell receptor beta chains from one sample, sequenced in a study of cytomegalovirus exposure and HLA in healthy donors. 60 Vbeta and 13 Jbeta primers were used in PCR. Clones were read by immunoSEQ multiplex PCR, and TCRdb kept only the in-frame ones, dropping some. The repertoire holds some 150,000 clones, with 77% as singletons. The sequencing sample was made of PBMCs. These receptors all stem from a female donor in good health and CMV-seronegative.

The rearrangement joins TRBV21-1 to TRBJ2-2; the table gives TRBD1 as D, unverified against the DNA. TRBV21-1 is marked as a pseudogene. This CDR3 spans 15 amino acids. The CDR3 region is CASRPGTGNTGELFF. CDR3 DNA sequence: TGTGCCAGCAGACCCGGGACAGGCAACACCGGGGAGCTGTTTTTT.

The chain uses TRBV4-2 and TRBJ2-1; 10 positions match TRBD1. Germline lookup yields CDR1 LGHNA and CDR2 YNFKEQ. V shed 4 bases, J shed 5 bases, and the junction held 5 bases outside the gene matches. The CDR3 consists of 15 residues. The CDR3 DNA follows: TGTGCCAGCAGCCGCCGGGACAGGGGCGACAATGAGCAGTTCTTC. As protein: CASSRRDRGDNEQFF.

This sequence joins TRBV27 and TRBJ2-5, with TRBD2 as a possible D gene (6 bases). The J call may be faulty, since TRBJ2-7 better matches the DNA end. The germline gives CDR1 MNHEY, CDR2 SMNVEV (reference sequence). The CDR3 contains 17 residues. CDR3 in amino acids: CASSFSGEQPLVYEQYF. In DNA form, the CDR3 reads TGTGCCAGCAGTTTTTCGGGGGAACAGCCCCTAGTCTACGAGCAGTACTTC.

The CDR3 sequence is CASSIQGIVNTEAFF. The CDR3 nucleotides read TGTGCCAGTAGTATCCAGGGAATAGTGAACACTGAAGCTTTCTTT. J is TRBJ1-1 and V is TRBV19; weak D call: TRBD1 (5 bases). The V gene lost 3 bases and the J gene lost 0 bases, with 11 bases spanning the gap. This CDR3 has 15 residues. Germline V lookup: CDR1 LNHDA, CDR2 SQIVND (reference sequence).

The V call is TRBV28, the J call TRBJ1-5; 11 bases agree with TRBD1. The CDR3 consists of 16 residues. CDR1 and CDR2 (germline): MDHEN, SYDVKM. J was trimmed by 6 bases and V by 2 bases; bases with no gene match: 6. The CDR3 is CASSLPTGTGGQPQHF. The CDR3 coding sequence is TGTGCCAGCAGTTTACCCACCGGGACAGGGGGTCAGCCCCAGCATTTT.

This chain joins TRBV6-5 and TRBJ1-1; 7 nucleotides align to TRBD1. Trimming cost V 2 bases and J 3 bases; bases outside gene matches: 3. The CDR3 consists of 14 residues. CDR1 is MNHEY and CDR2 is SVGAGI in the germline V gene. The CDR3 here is CASSYGDRDTEAFF. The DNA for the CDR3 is TGTGCCAGCAGTTACGGTGACAGGGACACTGAAGCTTTCTTT.

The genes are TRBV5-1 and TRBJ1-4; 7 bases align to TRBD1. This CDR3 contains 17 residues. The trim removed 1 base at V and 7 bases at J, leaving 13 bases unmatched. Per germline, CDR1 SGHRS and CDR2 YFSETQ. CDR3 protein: CASSLNQGVGFGEKLFF. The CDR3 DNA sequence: TGCGCCAGCAGCTTGAACCAGGGGGTGGGATTTGGTGAAAAACTGTTTTTT.

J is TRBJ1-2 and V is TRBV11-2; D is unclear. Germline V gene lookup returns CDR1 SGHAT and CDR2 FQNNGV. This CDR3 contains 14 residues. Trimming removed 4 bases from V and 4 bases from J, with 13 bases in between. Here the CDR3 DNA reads TGTGCCAGCAGCTCCGTACAGCTCGCCTATGGCTACACCTTC. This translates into CASSSVQLAYGYTF. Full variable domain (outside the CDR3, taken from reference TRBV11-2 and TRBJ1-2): EAGVAQSPRYKIIEKRQSVAFWCNPISGHATLYWYQQILGQGPKLLIQFQNNGVVDDSQLPKDRFSAERLKGVDSTLKIQPAKLEDSAVYLCASSSVQLAYGYTFGSGTRLTVV.

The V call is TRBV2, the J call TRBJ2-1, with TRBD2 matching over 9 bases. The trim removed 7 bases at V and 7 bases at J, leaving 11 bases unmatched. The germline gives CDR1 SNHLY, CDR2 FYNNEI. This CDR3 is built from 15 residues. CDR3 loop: CASKDSGSFENEQFF. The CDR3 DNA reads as TGTGCCAGCAAGGATAGCGGGAGCTTTGAAAATGAGCAGTTCTTC.

Here the CDR3 reads CASSLPRGSGGAYEQFF. The CDR3 DNA is TGCGCCAGCAGCTTGCCCCGGGGCAGCGGGGGGGCGTACGAGCAGTTCTTC. The chain combines TRBV5-1 with TRBJ2-1; 10 bases align to TRBD2. J gave up 10 bases and V 1 base, and 14 bases lay outside the gene matches. Germline values: CDR1 SGHRS, CDR2 YFSETQ. This CDR3 spans 17 amino acids.

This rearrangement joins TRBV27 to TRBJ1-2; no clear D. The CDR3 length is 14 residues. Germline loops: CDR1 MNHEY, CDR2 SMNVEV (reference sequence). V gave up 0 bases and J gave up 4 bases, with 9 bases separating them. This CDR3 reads CASSLSRITYGYTF. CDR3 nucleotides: TGTGCCAGCAGTTTATCCAGGATCACCTATGGCTACACCTTC.

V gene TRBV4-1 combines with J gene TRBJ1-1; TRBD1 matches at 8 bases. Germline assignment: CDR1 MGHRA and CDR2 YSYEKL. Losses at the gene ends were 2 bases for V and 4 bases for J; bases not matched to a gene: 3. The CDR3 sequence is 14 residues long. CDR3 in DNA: TGCGCCAGCAGCCAACCTGGACAGGGCACTGAAGCTTTCTTT. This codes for CASSQPGQGTEAFF.

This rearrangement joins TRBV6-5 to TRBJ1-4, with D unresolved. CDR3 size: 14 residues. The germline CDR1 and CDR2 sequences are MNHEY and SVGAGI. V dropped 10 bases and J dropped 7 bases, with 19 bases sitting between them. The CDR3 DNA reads TGTGCCACCGCGTGGAGTTATCCTTTTGAAAAACTGTTTTTT. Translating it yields CATAWSYPFEKLFF.

CDR3 amino acids: CASSLDLISGETQYF. CDR3 in DNA: TGTGCCAGCAGCTTAGATCTGATAAGCGGGGAAACGCAGTATTTT. This sequence joins TRBV11-2 and TRBJ2-3; TRBD2 matches 7 bases. V was clipped by 0 bases and J by 9 bases; unmatched bases: 9. This CDR3 region has 15 residues. Germline V gene data show CDR1 as SGHAT and CDR2 as FQNNGV.

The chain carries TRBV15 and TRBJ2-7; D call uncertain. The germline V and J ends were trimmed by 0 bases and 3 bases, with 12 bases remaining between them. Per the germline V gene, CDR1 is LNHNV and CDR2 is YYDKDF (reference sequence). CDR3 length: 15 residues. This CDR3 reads CATSRDFRSDYEQYF. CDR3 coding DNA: TGTGCCACCAGCAGAGATTTTCGCAGTGACTACGAGCAGTACTTC.

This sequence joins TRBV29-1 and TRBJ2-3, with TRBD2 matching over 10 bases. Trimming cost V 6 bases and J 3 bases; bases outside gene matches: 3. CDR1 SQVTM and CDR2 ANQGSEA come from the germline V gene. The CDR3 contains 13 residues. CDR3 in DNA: TGCAGCGTACTAGCGGGGAAAACAGATACGCAGTATTTT. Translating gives CSVLAGKTDTQYF.

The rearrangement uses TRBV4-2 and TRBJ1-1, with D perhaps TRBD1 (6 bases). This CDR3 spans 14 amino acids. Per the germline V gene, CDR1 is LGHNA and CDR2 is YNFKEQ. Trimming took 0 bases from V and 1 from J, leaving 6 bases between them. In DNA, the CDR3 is TGTGCCAGCAGCCAAGAACAGGGGAACACTGAAGCTTTCTTT. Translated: CASSQEQGNTEAFF.

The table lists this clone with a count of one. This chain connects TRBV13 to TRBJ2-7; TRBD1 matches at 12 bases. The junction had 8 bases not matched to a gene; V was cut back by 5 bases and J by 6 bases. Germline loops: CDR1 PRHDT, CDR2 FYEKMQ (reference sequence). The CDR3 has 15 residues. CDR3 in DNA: TGTGCCAGCAGCCTACCCGGGACAGGGGGCTCCGAGCAGTACTTC. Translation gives CASSLPGTGGSEQYF.

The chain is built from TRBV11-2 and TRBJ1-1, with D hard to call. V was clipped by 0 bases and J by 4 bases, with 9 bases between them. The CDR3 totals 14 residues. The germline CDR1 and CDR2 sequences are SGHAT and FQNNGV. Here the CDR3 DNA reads TGTGCCAGCAGCTTAGAAGTAGTCCTCACTGAAGCTTTCTTT. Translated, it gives CASSLEVVLTEAFF.

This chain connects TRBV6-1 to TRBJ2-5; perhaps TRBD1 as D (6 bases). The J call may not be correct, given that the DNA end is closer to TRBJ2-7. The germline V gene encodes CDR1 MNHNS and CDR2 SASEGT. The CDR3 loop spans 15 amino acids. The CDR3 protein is CASSEQQGTYYEQYF. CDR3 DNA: TGTGCCAGCAGTGAACAACAGGGTACCTACTACGAGCAGTACTTC.

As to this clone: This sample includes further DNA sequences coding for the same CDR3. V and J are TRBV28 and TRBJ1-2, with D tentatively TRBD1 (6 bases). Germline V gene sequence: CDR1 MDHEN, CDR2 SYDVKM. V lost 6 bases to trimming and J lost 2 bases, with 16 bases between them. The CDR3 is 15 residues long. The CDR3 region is CASSLETGVNYGYTF. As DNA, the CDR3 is TGTGCCAGCAGCCTTGAGACAGGTGTCAACTATGGCTACACCTTC.